This T cell receptor beta chain was recovered during a study of blood T cell repertoires in COVID-19 (dated by TCRdb to about 2020). Regarding the complete study: The collaborator samples originated in the United States, Italy and Spain and spanned the acute and convalescent phases of COVID-19. The prospective study material was composed of cDNA or gDNA derived from T cells, B-cell-depleted T cells, or PBMCs. Deeply sampled blood TCRbeta repertoires from subjects exposed to, actively infected with, or recovered from COVID-19 were included in the dataset. The repertoires were made available in a free public database intended to serve as a resource for research on the immune response to SARS-CoV-2. The samples were drawn from the first 160 participants of the ongoing ImmuneRACE study and from some 1,300 subjects provided by 6 global collaborators. Sample metadata almost always included a de-identified subject ID, COVID-19 status, age in years and sex. HLA class I and class II types, where available, came from metadata supplied by the sample provider rather than from assay-based typing. Results the study describes overall, beyond this receptor: The amount of clinical and demographic metadata varied by source and participant and was provided uncurated.

Germline trimming: 0 bases from V, 7 bases from J; junction bases outside gene matches: 2. The CDR3 goes from the cysteine to the phenylalanine over 14 residues. Only CDR3 DNA remains: 42 bases, in frame from the first base. For CDR1 and CDR2, the germline V gene lists SGHRS and YFSETQ. With respect to this clone: It lacks a known antigen. No much larger clone exists at a distance of one base, and base qualities are not known.

TCRbeta CDR3 regions were amplified from genomic DNA by means of the immunoSEQ Assay, a bias-controlled multiplex PCR. The source study handled its data this way. Nucleated cell counts per sample were estimated from amplification of reference gene primers within the assay. To quantify the absolute abundance of each unique TCRbeta CDR3 rearrangement, sequence reads were collapsed and filtered. For each sample, productive Simpson clonality was calculated as the square root of Simpson's diversity index over productive rearrangements. Sourced from immuneACCESS, this table was stored by TCRdb with only in-frame sequences that have V and J called. A share of the clones is absent; for the studies checked, an unresolved V gene accounts for under half, and the remainder has no known explanation. Clonal size and the V and J genes are those of that table, whereas D and trimming came from the DNA. The sample records some 45,000 clones, about 85% of which are singletons. About a third of the sample is held by the ten biggest clonotypes.

Collaborating institutions collected whole blood in K2EDTA tubes following their own protocols. For TCRbeta analysis, collaborators shipped samples in one of three forms: frozen whole blood, isolated PBMCs, or DNA extracted from either of those sample types. The sequence is built from TRBV5-1 and TRBJ2-4; 9 central bases correspond to TRBD2. The sequenced material came from peripheral blood. The sequence derives from an elderly woman with acute or convalescent COVID-19. The CDR3 region has the sequence CASSLDGTSNIQYF. The nucleotides read TGCGCCAGCAGCTTGGATGGGACTAGCAACATTCAGTACTTC.